Each of the 2 T cell receptor beta chains below was sequenced from the same sample in a study of CD8 T cells in ankylosing spondylitis. One entry per CDR3 protein results from TCRdb running MiXCR on the 5' RACE reads. Of about 160,000 distinct CDR3 sequences in the sample, around 45% are singletons; the top ten hold roughly 15%. The specimen was synovial fluid, either unsorted or a sorted T cell fraction (not recorded which). These receptor sequences come from a male donor with ankylosing spondylitis.

The gene calls are TRBV6-5 and TRBJ1-5, with D unresolved. V was pared by 3 bases and J by 4 bases, with 10 bases between. Germline V lookup: CDR1 MNHEY, CDR2 SVGAGI. The CDR3 contains 14 residues. The CDR3 bases are TGTGCCAGCAGTTATGCACAGTTTAATCAGCCCCAGCATTTT. It encodes CASSYAQFNQPQHF.

The V gene is TRBV11-2, the J gene TRBJ1-2; unclear D gene. V dropped 5 bases and J dropped 5 bases, with 9 bases sitting between them. This CDR3 comprises 12 residues. Germline V gene lookup returns CDR1 SGHAT and CDR2 FQNNGV. The CDR3 DNA reads as TGTGCCAGCAGCAAAACGGTATATGGCTACACCTTC. Its translation: CASSKTVYGYTF.